Following are 8 T cell receptor beta chains from one sample sequenced in a study of T cell responses to AZD1222 COVID-19 vaccine. Data came from immunoSEQ multiplex PCR; TCRdb stores just in-frame clones and leaves some out. The table records about 150,000 clones, 90% of them present only once. The specimen was peripheral blood, collected 28 days after the second AZD1222 dose. Receptor source: an adult who received the AZD1222 COVID-19 vaccine.

The chain carries TRBV7-9 and TRBJ1-2, with D unclear. Trimming took 3 bases from V and 2 from J, leaving 4 bases between them. Germline CDR1 reads SEHNR; CDR2 reads FQNEAQ (reference sequence). The CDR3 loop spans 12 amino acids. The CDR3 DNA follows: TGTGCCAGCAGCTTCAACAACTATGGCTACACCTTC. Translation gives CASSFNNYGYTF. Looking up the rest from reference TRBV7-9 and TRBJ1-2 gives the full variable domain: DTGVSQNPRHKITKRGQNVTFRCDPISEHNRLYWYRQTLGQGPEFLTYFQNEAQLEKSRLLSDRFSAERPKGSFSTLEIQRTEQGDSAMYLCASSFNNYGYTFGSGTRLTVV.

The V call is TRBV9, the J call TRBJ1-1; D is unresolved. V was trimmed by 2 bases and J by 1 base, leaving 6 bases between them. The CDR3 totals 13 residues. Germline V gene lookup returns CDR1 SGDLS and CDR2 YYNGEE. The CDR3, as DNA: TGTGCCAGCAGCGTCGGAAAGAACACTGAAGCTTTCTTT. Translated, it gives CASSVGKNTEAFF.

This chain connects TRBV5-1 to TRBJ2-7, with 7 positions matching TRBD1. The CDR3 contains 13 residues. The junction had 3 bases not matched to a gene; V was cut back by 1 base and J by 5 bases. Germline V gives CDR1 SGHRS, CDR2 YFSETQ. CDR3 nucleotides: TGCGCCAGCAGCTTGTTACAGGGGCACGAGCAGTACTTC. Amino acid sequence: CASSLLQGHEQYF.

The V call is TRBV15, the J call TRBJ2-5, with D tentatively TRBD2 (5 bases). The germline V gene encodes CDR1 LNHNV and CDR2 YYDKDF (reference sequence). CDR3 length equals 14 residues. Trimming stripped 0 bases from V and 4 bases from J, with 9 bases between. For the CDR3, the DNA is TGTGCCACCAGCAGAGATAACCGGGGAGAGACCCAGTACTTC. The encoded protein is CATSRDNRGETQYF.

The chain is built from TRBV6-5 and TRBJ1-2; D is unresolved. Germline lookup yields CDR1 MNHEY and CDR2 SVGAGI. CDR3 length: 13 amino acids. V was shortened by 4 bases and J by 1 base, with 7 bases between the two germline ends. CDR3 region: CASSSPNNYGYTF. Here the CDR3 DNA reads TGTGCCAGCAGTTCGCCTAATAACTATGGCTACACCTTC.

The gene calls are TRBV2 and TRBJ2-7; D is undetermined. The CDR3 has 14 amino acids. From germline, CDR1 is SNHLY and CDR2 FYNNEI. V was clipped by 1 base and J by 0 bases, with 7 bases between them. CDR3 in amino acids: CASSEEGTSYEQYF. In nucleotides, the CDR3 is TGTGCCAGCAGTGAAGAGGGAACCTCCTACGAGCAGTACTTC.

The chain uses TRBV6-5 and TRBJ2-7; the D gene is possibly TRBD2 (6 bases). The CDR3 runs to 16 residues. Trimming cost V 0 bases and J 5 bases, with 17 bases left between them. CDR1 and CDR2 from the germline V gene are MNHEY and SVGAGI. The DNA of the CDR3 is TGTGCCAGCAGTTACTCGTGGGGCAGGCGGGAACACGAGCAGTACTTC. Translation gives CASSYSWGRREHEQYF.

The chain uses TRBV9 and TRBJ1-1, with D unresolved. The CDR3 contains 13 residues. Per the germline V gene, CDR1 is SGDLS and CDR2 is YYNGEE. V lost 3 bases and J 4 bases, leaving 10 bases between the germline ends. CDR3 loop: CASSAGRATEAFF. The CDR3 region has the DNA TGTGCCAGCAGCGCCGGGAGGGCCACTGAAGCTTTCTTT.